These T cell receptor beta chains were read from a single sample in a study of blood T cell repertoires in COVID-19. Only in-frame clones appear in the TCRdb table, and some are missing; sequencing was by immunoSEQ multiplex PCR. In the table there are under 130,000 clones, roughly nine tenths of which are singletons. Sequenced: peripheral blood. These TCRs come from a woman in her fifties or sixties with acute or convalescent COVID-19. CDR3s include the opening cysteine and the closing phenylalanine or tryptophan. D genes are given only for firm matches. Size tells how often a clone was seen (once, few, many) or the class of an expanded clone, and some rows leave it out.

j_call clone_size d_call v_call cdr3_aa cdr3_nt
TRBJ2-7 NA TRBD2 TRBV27 CASSPIAGVGHEQYF TGTGCCAGCAGTCCCATAGCGGGAGTGGGCCACGAGCAGTACTTC
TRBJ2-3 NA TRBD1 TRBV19 CASRRQGLTTDTQYF TGTGCCAGTAGGAGACAGGGCCTAACCACAGATACGCAGTATTTT
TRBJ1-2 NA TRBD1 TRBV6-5 CASRTDRGLYGYTF TGTGCCAGCAGAACTGACAGGGGGCTGTATGGCTACACCTTC
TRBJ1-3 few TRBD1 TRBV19 CASSITGAISGNTIYF TGTGCCAGTAGTATTACAGGGGCGATCTCTGGAAACACCATATATTTT
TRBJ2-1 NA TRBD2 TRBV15 CATSRTILAGDLYNEQFF TGTGCCACCAGCAGGACCATACTAGCGGGAGACCTCTACAATGAGCAGTTCTTC
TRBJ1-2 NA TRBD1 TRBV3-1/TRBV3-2 CASSQDGTGIYGYTF TGTGCCAGCAGCCAAGATGGGACAGGAATCTATGGCTACACCTTC
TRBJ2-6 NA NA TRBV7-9 CASSQGQINVLTF TGTGCCAGCAGTCAAGGACAGATCAACGTCCTGACTTTC
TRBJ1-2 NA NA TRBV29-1 CSVTRGDYGYTF TGCAGCGTAACAAGGGGCGACTATGGCTACACCTTC
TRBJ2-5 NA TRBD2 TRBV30 CAWSRVAGGPVETQYF TGTGCCTGGAGTCGGGTAGCGGGAGGGCCTGTGGAGACCCAGTACTTC
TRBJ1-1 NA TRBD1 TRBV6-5 CASSFRQGSMNTEAFF TGTGCCAGCAGTTTCCGACAGGGGTCTATGAACACTGAAGCTTTCTTT
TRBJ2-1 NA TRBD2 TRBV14 CASSQERGVVGNEQFF TGTGCCAGCAGCCAAGAGCGGGGGGTTGTAGGAAATGAGCAGTTCTTC
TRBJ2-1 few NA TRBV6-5 CASLGQSGYNEQFF TGTGCCAGCCTGGGACAATCGGGCTACAATGAGCAGTTCTTC
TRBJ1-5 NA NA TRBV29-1 CSVREEGNQPQHF TGCAGCGTTCGGGAGGAGGGCAATCAGCCCCAGCATTTT
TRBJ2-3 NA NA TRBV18 CASSSRDMRTGDTQYF TGTGCCAGCTCATCACGGGACATGAGGACGGGAGATACGCAGTATTTT
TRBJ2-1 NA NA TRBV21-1 CASSGRASGSWSYNEQFF TGTGCCAGCAGCGGTCGGGCTAGCGGGAGTTGGTCCTACAATGAGCAGTTCTTC
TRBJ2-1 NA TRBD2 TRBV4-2 CASSQDRGDHEQFF TGTGCCAGCAGCCAAGATCGGGGGGACCATGAGCAGTTCTTC
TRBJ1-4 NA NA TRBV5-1 CASSLTGVPSNEKLFF TGCGCCAGCAGCTTAACAGGTGTACCCTCTAATGAAAAACTGTTTTTT
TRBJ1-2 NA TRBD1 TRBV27 CASSLRTGVNYGYTF TGTGCCAGCAGTTTAAGGACAGGGGTTAACTATGGCTACACCTTC
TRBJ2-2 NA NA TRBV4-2 CASTPAAGPGELFF TGTGCCAGCACCCCGGCCGCGGGGCCCGGGGAGCTGTTTTTT
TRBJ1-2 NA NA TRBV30 CAWSDRSNYGYTF TGTGCCTGGAGTGACAGGTCTAACTATGGCTACACCTTC
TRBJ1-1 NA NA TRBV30 CAWTQRGRGTEAFF TGTGCCTGGACCCAGCGGGGGCGAGGGACTGAAGCTTTCTTT
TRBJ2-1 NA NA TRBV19 CATTGYDSVNNEQFF TGTGCCACCACAGGGTACGATAGTGTAAACAATGAGCAGTTCTTC
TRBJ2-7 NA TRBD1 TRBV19 CASSRDRGREQYF TGTGCCAGTAGTCGGGACAGGGGGCGGGAGCAGTACTTC
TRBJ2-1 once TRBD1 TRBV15 CATSRSSGTGGNNEQFF TGTGCCACCAGCAGATCGTCCGGGACAGGGGGTAACAATGAGCAGTTCTTC
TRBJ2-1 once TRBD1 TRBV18 CASSPPPRDSNNEQFF TGTGCCAGCTCACCACCGCCAAGGGACAGCAACAATGAGCAGTTCTTC
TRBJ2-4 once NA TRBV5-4 CASSLEQGGTIQYF TGTGCCAGCAGCTTGGAACAGGGCGGTACCATTCAGTACTTC
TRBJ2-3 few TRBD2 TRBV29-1 CGSGSTDTQYF TGCGGTAGCGGGAGCACAGATACGCAGTATTTT
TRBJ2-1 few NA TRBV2 CASSPRTGNNEQFF TGTGCCAGCAGCCCCCGGACTGGAAACAATGAGCAGTTCTTC
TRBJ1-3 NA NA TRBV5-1 CASSLGAGIRNTIYF TGCGCCAGCAGCTTGGGGGCAGGGATAAGGAACACCATATATTTT
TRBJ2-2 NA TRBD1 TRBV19 CASSDRVGWELFF TGTGCCAGTAGCGACAGGGTCGGGTGGGAGCTGTTTTTT
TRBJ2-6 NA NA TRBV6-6 CASRGANVLTF TGTGCCAGCCGGGGGGCCAACGTCCTGACTTTC
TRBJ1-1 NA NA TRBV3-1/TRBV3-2 CASSPLYRSTEAFF TGTGCCAGCAGCCCCCTATATCGGAGCACTGAAGCTTTCTTT
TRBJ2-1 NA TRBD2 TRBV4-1 CASSQGELADSYNEQFF TGCGCCAGCAGCCAGGGGGAACTAGCGGACTCCTACAATGAGCAGTTCTTC
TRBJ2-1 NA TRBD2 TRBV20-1 CSASGVAGLDEQFF TGCAGTGCTAGTGGGGTAGCGGGACTCGATGAGCAGTTCTTC